One T cell receptor (beta chain) is described in this entry. Its antigen is not identified. The data belong to a study of human T cells and chemical hapten exposure. Study-level points and caveats: With DPC sensitization, TCRs exceeding 1 in 1000 frequency showed no change.

Trimming took 3 bases from V and 6 from J; bases not matched to a gene: 11. CDR1 SGHDT and CDR2 YYEEEE come from the germline V gene. The CDR3 totals 16 residues. Time point meaning: pre-sensitization, week 0. Described treatment: therapeutic diphenylcyclopropenone sensitization with weekly scalp DPC. TCRdb passed the RACE reads through MiXCR, listing each CDR3 protein once. Here the sample spans around 350,000 distinct CDR3 sequences, 4.5% to 5.5% being singletons. The clonotype comes from a woman aged 18-29 years with alopecia areata. Some clones in this sample may be carry-over from other donors' samples. The V and J genes are TRBV5-6 and TRBJ2-4; 8 bases line up with TRBD1. The sample was whole blood, taken in connection with sensitization to the hapten diphenylcyclopropenone (DPC). CDR3 in amino acids: CASSSWTGTPLNIQYF. The CDR3 DNA reads as TGTGCCAGCAGCTCTTGGACAGGGACCCCTTTAAACATTCAGTACTTC. Together with reference TRBV5-6 and TRBJ2-4, the CDR3 gives the full variable domain: DAGVTQSPTHLIKTRGQQVTLRCSPKSGHDTVSWYQQALGQGPQFIFQYYEEEERQRGNFPDRFSGHQFPNYSSELNVNALLLGDSALYLCASSSWTGTPLNIQYFGAGTRLSVL.